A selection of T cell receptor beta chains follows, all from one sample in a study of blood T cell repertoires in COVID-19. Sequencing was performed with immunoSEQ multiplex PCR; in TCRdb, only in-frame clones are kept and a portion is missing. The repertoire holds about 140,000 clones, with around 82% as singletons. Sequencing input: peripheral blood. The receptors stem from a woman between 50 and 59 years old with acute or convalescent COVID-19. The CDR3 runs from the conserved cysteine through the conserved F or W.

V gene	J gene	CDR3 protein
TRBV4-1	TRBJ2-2	CASSQEGVAGELFF
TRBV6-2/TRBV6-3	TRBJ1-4	CASSDPTGDEYEKLFF
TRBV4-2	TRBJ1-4	CASETGTGPPEKLFF
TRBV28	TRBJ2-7	CASSSLSGGAYEQYF
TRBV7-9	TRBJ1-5	CASSRGQGEGQPQHF
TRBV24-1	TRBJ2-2	CATSETGTDTGELFF
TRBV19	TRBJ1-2	CASKDRGTYGYTF
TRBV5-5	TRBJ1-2	CASSLYTGYGYTF
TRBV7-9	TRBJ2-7	CASSLAPRGQQYF
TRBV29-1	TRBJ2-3	CSVAGGSSTDTQYF
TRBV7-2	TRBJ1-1	CASIFDRQNTEAFF
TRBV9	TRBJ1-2	CASTSNRGFGYTF
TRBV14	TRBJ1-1	CASSREGQGRTEAFF
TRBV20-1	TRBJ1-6	CSASRGLDSPLHF
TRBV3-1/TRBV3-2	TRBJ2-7	CASSQPRGAEQYF
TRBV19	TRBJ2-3	CASRGLAGDTDTQYF
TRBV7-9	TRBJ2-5	CASSLGGGGAWETQYF
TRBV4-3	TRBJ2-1	CASSQDGVAGDRFF
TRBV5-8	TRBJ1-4	CASSRGQEGEKLFF
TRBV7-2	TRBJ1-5	CASSPQGGGGRNQPQHF
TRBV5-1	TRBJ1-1	CASSLGALSAGNTEAFF
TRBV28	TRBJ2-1	CASSFASGYTEQFF
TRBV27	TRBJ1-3	CASSTKTGSRNTIYF
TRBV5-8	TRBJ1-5	CASKENRQPQHF
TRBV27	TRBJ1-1	CASSPRTGRFEAFF
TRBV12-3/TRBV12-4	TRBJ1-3	CASSSRTGNTIYF
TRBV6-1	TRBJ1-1	CASSEDGAGEAFF
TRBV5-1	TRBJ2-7	CASSLVATSSNEQYF
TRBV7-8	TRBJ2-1	CASSQGTYSYNEQFF
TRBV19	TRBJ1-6	CASSLPGNSPLHF
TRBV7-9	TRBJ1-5	CASSPKGGREQPQHF
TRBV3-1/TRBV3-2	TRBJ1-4	CASSHPGTNNEKLFF
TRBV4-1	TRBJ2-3	CASSQLRQEIPDTQYF
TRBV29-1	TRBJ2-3	CSVGRRTGVDTQYF
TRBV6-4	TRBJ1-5	CASSYGIHGQPQHF
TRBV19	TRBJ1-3	CASSTYYSRDSGNTIYF
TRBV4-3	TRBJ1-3	CASSQTGNTIYF
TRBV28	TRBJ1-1	CASSYRVSAFF
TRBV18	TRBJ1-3	CASSQDSSGNTIYF
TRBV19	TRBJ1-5	CASRNQGSINQPQHF
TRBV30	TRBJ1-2	CAWRQDYGYTF
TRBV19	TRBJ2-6	CASSSSRATGANVLTF